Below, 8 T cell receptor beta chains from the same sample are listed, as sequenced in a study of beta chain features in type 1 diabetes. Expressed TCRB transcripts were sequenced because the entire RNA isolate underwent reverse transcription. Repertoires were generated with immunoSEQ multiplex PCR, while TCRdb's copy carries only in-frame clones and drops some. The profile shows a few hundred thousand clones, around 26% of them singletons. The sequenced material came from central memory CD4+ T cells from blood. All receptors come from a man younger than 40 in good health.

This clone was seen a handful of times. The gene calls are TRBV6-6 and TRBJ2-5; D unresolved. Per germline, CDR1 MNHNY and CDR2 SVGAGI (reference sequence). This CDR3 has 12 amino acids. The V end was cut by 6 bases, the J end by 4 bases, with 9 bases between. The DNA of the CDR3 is TGTGCCAGCAGGTGGGGTCTAGAGACCCAGTACTTC. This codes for CASRWGLETQYF.

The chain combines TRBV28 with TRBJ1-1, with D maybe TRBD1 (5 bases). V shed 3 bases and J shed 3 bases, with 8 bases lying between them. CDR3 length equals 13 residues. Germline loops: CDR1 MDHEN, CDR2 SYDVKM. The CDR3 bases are TGTGCCAGCAGTTTCCGACAGCACACTGAAGCTTTCTTT. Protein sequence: CASSFRQHTEAFF.

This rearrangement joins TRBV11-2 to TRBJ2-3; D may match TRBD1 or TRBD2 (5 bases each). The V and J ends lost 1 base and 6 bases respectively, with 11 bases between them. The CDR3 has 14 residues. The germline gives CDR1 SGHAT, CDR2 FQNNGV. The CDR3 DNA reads TGTGCCAGCAGCTTAGCGGGGCCCCAGGATACGCAGTATTTT. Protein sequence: CASSLAGPQDTQYF.

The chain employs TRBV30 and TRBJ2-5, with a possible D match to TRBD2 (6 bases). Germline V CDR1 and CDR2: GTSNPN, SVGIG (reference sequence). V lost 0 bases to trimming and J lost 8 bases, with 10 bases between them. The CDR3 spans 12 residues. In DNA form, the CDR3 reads TGTGCCTGGAGTGTTCAGCGGGTCACCCAGTACTTC. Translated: CAWSVQRVTQYF.

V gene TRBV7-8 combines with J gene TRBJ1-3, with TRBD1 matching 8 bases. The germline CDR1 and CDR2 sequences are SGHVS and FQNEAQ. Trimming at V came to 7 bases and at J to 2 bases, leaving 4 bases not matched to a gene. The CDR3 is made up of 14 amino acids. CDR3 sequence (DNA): TGTGCCAGCAACAGGGGGACGGCTGGAAACACCATATATTTT. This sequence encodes CASNRGTAGNTIYF.

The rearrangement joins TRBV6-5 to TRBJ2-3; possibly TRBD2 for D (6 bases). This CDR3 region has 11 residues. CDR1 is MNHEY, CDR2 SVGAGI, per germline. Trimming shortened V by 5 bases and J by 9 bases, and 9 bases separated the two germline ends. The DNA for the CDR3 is TGTGCCAGCAGTGCTGGGGGGACGCAGTATTTT. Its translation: CASSAGGTQYF.

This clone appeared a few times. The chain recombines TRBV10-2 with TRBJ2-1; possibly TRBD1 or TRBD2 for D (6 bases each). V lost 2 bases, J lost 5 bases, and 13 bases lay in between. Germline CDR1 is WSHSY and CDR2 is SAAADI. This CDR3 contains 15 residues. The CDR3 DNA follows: TGCGCCAGCAGTGAGAATAGGGGGACTCACAATGAGCAGTTCTTC. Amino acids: CASSENRGTHNEQFF.

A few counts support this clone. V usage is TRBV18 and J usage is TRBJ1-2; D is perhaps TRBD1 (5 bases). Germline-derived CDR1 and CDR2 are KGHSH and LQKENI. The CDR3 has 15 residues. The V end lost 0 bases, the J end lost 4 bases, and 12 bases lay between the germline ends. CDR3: CASSPPGRAGYGYTF. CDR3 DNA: TGTGCCAGCTCACCACCTGGCAGGGCTGGCTATGGCTACACCTTC. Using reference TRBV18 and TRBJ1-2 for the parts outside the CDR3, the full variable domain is NAGVMQNPRHLVRRRGQEARLRCSPMKGHSHVYWYRQLPEEGLKFMVYLQKENIIDESGMPKERFSAEFPKEGPSILRIQQVVRGDSAAYFCASSPPGRAGYGYTFGSGTRLTVV.